Listed here are 29 T cell receptor beta chains from one sample, sequenced in a study of regulatory T cells in long-lasting Graves disease. Sequencing libraries for TCR beta were prepared with iRepertoire HTBI primers and Arm-PCR of CDR3 regions. TCRdb re-analysed the multiplex PCR reads in MiXCR, keeping a single row per CDR3 protein. The sample consists of around 500,000 distinct CDR3 sequences, approximately 16% of them appearing once. Time point in this sample: newly diagnosed GD, antithyroid drugs for less than 3 months. Isolated PBMC RNA provided the starting material for the TCR library. The same sample was also studied in work on T cells in Graves' hyperthyroidism and ophthalmopathy.

The sample was peripheral blood mononuclear cells (PBMCs), taken at new diagnosis, from a patient treated with antithyroid drugs. The receptors here all came from a woman aged 35-60 years with Graves disease.

This clonotype was observed at least ten times. This CDR3 reads CASSEAGPFSGELFF. DNA of the CDR3: TGTGCCAGCAGTGAGGCGGGCCCATTCTCCGGGGAGCTGTTTTTT. The rearrangement uses TRBV2 and TRBJ2-2; a weak D match, TRBD2 (5 bases). Germline CDR1 and CDR2: SNHLY and FYNNEI. The CDR3 totals 15 residues. With 3 bases removed from V and 6 bases from J, the gap between germline ends came to 14 bases.

This clonotype showed up many times. The genes are TRBV2 and TRBJ1-5, with 7 bases that match TRBD1. CDR3 length: 14 residues. Germline CDR1 SNHLY, CDR2 FYNNEI. J gave up 4 bases and V 8 bases, and 8 bases lay outside the gene matches. CDR3 nucleotides: TGTGCCAGCTCCAGGGGGTTGGAAAATCAGCCCCAGCATTTT. It yields the protein CASSRGLENQPQHF.

This clonotype was observed at least ten times. The V and J genes are TRBV6-1 and TRBJ1-5, with D uncertain. The CDR3 spans 15 residues. The V end lost 8 bases, the J end lost 2 bases, and 16 bases lay between the germline ends. Germline CDR1 is MNHNS and CDR2 is SASEGT. CDR3 nucleotide sequence: TGTGCCAGCTCCCCGCCCCCCGGAGGCAATCAGCCCCAGCATTTT. This translates into CASSPPPGGNQPQHF.

The CDR3 DNA reads TGTGCCAGCATTGTTACCGGGGAGCTGTTTTTT. It encodes CASIVTGELFF. The V and J genes are TRBV12-3 or TRBV12-4 and TRBJ2-2; D gene unclear. Trimming took 7 bases from V and 5 from J, leaving 5 bases between them. CDR3 size: 11 residues.

This clonotype showed up just once. The gene calls are TRBV6-2 or TRBV6-3 and TRBJ1-5; D unresolved. CDR1 MNHEY and CDR2 SVGEGT come from the germline V gene. The CDR3 covers 15 residues. The V and J ends lost 5 bases and 4 bases respectively, with 15 bases between them. CDR3 sequence: CASSELGWNNQPQHF. For the CDR3, the DNA is TGTGCCAGCAGTGAACTCGGCTGGAATAATCAGCCCCAGCATTTT.

For the CDR3, the DNA is TGCGCCAGCAGCTTGGGGGCCGGGGGTTTGAACACTGAAGCTTTCTTT. Translating gives CASSLGAGGLNTEAFF. The V and J genes are TRBV5-1 and TRBJ1-1; tentatively, D is TRBD1 (5 bases). This CDR3 is built from 16 residues. The V gene lost 0 bases and the J gene lost 0 bases, with 12 bases spanning the gap. From germline, CDR1 is SGHRS and CDR2 YFSETQ.

This clonotype was picked up a small number of times. DNA of the CDR3: TGTGCCAGCAGCCAAGTTGGCGGGGGGGTCGAGCAGTACTTC. It encodes CASSQVGGGVEQYF. The V and J genes are TRBV4-2 and TRBJ2-7; 9 bases map to TRBD2. V gave up 1 base and J gave up 6 bases; unmatched junction bases: 4. Germline CDR1 LGHNA, CDR2 YNFKEQ. The CDR3 consists of 14 residues.

In its sample, this clonotype was seen many times. V is TRBV18 and J is TRBJ1-3; D call uncertain. V was shortened by 3 bases and J by 2 bases, with 11 bases between the two germline ends. Germline V CDR1 and CDR2: KGHSH, LQKENI. The CDR3 sequence is 15 residues long. CDR3 coding DNA: TGTGCCAGCTCACCGAGCGGCAAAGCTGGAAACACCATATATTTT. Translated: CASSPSGKAGNTIYF. Full variable domain (missing parts from reference TRBV18 and TRBJ1-3): NAGVMQNPRHLVRRRGQEARLRCSPMKGHSHVYWYRQLPEEGLKFMVYLQKENIIDESGMPKERFSAEFPKEGPSILRIQQVVRGDSAAYFCASSPSGKAGNTIYFGEGSWLTVV.

This clonotype has only a few counts. The chain uses TRBV3-1 and TRBJ2-1; D is undetermined. Between the trimmed V and J ends, which lost 0 bases and 1 base, there was a span of 7 bases. Germline CDR1 and CDR2: LGHDT and YNNKEL (reference sequence). The CDR3 loop spans 15 amino acids. This chain's CDR3 is CASSQETGSYNEQFF. For the CDR3, the DNA is TGTGCCAGCAGCCAAGAAACGGGTTCCTACAATGAGCAGTTCTTC.

The chain is built from TRBV12-3 or TRBV12-4 and TRBJ1-2; TRBD1 might be the D (6 bases). Trimming took off 6 bases at V and 2 bases at J, with 10 bases between the two ends. The CDR3 totals 13 residues. CDR3 protein: CASRGAGNYGYTF. The CDR3 bases are TGTGCCAGCAGGGGGGCAGGGAACTATGGCTACACCTTC.

The J gene is TRBJ2-7, the V gene TRBV18; 9 positions match TRBD1. V lost 2 bases, J lost 3 bases, and 5 bases stayed unmatched. Germline V lookup: CDR1 KGHSH, CDR2 LQKENI. This CDR3 spans 15 amino acids. CDR3 sequence reads: CASSPTGTGIYEQYF. The CDR3 DNA follows: TGTGCCAGCTCACCAACCGGGACAGGGATCTACGAGCAGTACTTC.

This clonotype was counted a single time. DNA for the CDR3: TGTGCCACCAGCAGAGATGTAGTAGGTGAGCAGTTCTTC. Its protein product is CATSRDVVGEQFF. The chain combines TRBV15 with TRBJ2-1; D remains ambiguous. Germline CDR1 LNHNV, CDR2 YYDKDF (reference sequence). V was shortened by 0 bases and J by 9 bases, with 9 bases between the two germline ends. This CDR3 region has 13 residues.

The table lists this clonotype with many counts. The rearrangement links TRBV6-5 to TRBJ1-1, with TRBD1 as a possible D gene (6 bases). The CDR3 runs 17 residues. Trimming left V 1 base short and J 6 bases short, with 21 bases between. CDR1 and CDR2 (germline): MNHEY, SVGAGI. This chain's CDR3 is CASSYFSKYKGGAEAFF. As DNA, the CDR3 is TGTGCCAGCAGTTACTTCTCGAAGTACAAGGGGGGAGCTGAAGCTTTCTTT.

This clonotype was recorded a few times. The chain uses TRBV29-1 and TRBJ2-5, with 7 bases aligning to TRBD2. The J segment lost 1 base and the V segment lost 7 bases, leaving 6 bases of the junction unmatched. The CDR3 runs to 13 residues. The germline V gene has CDR1 SQVTM and CDR2 ANQGSEA. CDR3 nucleotide sequence: TGCAGCGGGCTCTGGGGGGGCCAAGAGACCCAGTACTTC. As protein: CSGLWGGQETQYF.

The J gene is TRBJ1-3, the V gene TRBV29-1, with no clear D. The germline V and J ends were trimmed by 7 bases and 0 bases, with 10 bases remaining between them. The CDR3 is 13 amino acids. Germline V gene data show CDR1 as SQVTM and CDR2 as ANQGSEA. The CDR3 spells CSGYFLSGNTIYF. The CDR3 bases are TGCAGCGGTTACTTCCTCTCTGGAAACACCATATATTTT.

At least ten counts were recorded for this clonotype. V is TRBV6-1 and J is TRBJ2-3, with unresolved D. Germline CDR1 is MNHNS and CDR2 is SASEGT. V was clipped by 6 bases and J by 0 bases, with 10 bases between them. CDR3 length: 14 amino acids. The CDR3 nucleotides read TGTGCCAGCAGCCGTGCCTCCAGCACAGATACGCAGTATTTT. Translation: CASSRASSTDTQYF.

CDR3 sequence (DNA): TGTGCCAGCAGCCACGCAACCGGGACAGGGTCGAACTATGGCTACACCTTC. This translates into CASSHATGTGSNYGYTF. This rearrangement joins TRBV3-1 to TRBJ1-2; TRBD1 matches at 9 bases. Germline V gene sequence: CDR1 LGHDT, CDR2 YNNKEL (reference sequence). The J segment lost 2 bases and the V segment lost 3 bases, leaving 10 bases of the junction unmatched. The CDR3 extends over 17 amino acids.

The J gene is TRBJ1-2, the V gene TRBV6-2 or TRBV6-3, with 7 positions matching TRBD1. V shed 2 bases, J shed 7 bases, and the junction held 16 bases outside the gene matches. The CDR3 is made up of 17 amino acids. The germline V gene encodes CDR1 MNHEY and CDR2 SVGEGT. The CDR3 region is CASSYTSDGVRGPGYTF. CDR3 bases: TGTGCCAGCAGTTACACTTCAGACGGAGTTAGGGGGCCTGGCTACACCTTC.

The chain has TRBV4-1 and TRBJ2-3; D tentatively fits TRBD1 or TRBD2 (7 bases each). Germline-derived CDR1 and CDR2 are MGHRA and YSYEKL. The CDR3 is 17 amino acids. V lost 3 bases, J lost 4 bases, and 20 bases lay in between. The CDR3 loop is CASSHPRGGQGPDTQYF. As DNA, the CDR3 is TGCGCCAGCAGCCACCCCAGGGGGGGGCAGGGCCCAGATACGCAGTATTTT.

The sample holds many counts of this clonotype. The gene calls are TRBV2 and TRBJ2-2; D gene uncertain. CDR3 size: 15 residues. Germline V gives CDR1 SNHLY, CDR2 FYNNEI. V lost 1 base and J 2 bases, leaving 8 bases between the germline ends. The CDR3 loop reads CASSEDSRNTGELFF. CDR3 DNA: TGTGCCAGCAGTGAAGATAGCAGAAACACCGGGGAGCTGTTTTTT.

The chain carries TRBV5-1 and TRBJ2-7; 9 bases line up with TRBD1. Per the germline V gene, CDR1 is SGHRS and CDR2 is YFSETQ. V shed 5 bases and J 2 bases; nucleotides not matched to a gene: 8. The CDR3 is made up of 15 amino acids. The CDR3 DNA is TGCGCCAGCAGGCTGGGACAGGGAGACGCCTACGAGCAGTACTTC. Its translation: CASRLGQGDAYEQYF.

This clonotype has only one observation. A read error may explain this, as a much larger clone is one base away. V and J are TRBV6-1 and TRBJ1-2; 8 bases align to TRBD1. There are 16 residues in the CDR3. From germline, CDR1 is MNHNS and CDR2 SASEGT. V lost 3 bases, J lost 6 bases, and 12 bases stayed unmatched. CDR3: CASSDSPNRGRHGYTF. CDR3 in DNA: TGTGCCAGCAGTGACTCTCCGAACAGGGGGAGGCATGGCTACACCTTC.

This clonotype showed up many times. The rearrangement uses TRBV18 and TRBJ1-5, with D perhaps TRBD1 (5 bases). The CDR3 consists of 13 residues. The germline V gene has CDR1 KGHSH and CDR2 LQKENI. Between the trimmed V and J ends, which lost 6 bases and 6 bases, there was a span of 12 bases. The DNA of the CDR3 is TGTGCCAGCTCCGGGGGGGACCGTCAGCCCCAGCATTTT. Translating it yields CASSGGDRQPQHF.

This clonotype showed up just a few times. The chain couples TRBV30 to TRBJ2-5, with 9 bases fitting TRBD2. The germline V gene has CDR1 GTSNPN and CDR2 SVGIG (reference sequence). The CDR3 totals 15 residues. V lost 3 bases, J lost 1 base, and 6 bases stayed unmatched. The CDR3 DNA sequence: TGTGCCTGGAGCAAGGGACTAGCTTTCCAAGAGACCCAGTACTTC. It is translated as CAWSKGLAFQETQYF.

Many counts were recorded for this clonotype. The chain employs TRBV2 and TRBJ1-2; no firm D call. Germline V gene data show CDR1 as SNHLY and CDR2 as FYNNEI. This CDR3 is built from 16 residues. V was trimmed by 1 base and J by 7 bases, leaving 19 bases between them. CDR3 loop: CASSEEGRGVRSGYTF. CDR3 coding DNA: TGTGCCAGCAGTGAAGAGGGTCGTGGGGTAAGGTCTGGCTACACCTTC. The full variable domain, its missing parts supplied by reference TRBV2 and TRBJ1-2, is EPEVTQTPSHQVTQMGQEVILRCVPISNHLYFYWYRQILGQKVEFLVSFYNNEISEKSEIFDDQFSVERPDGSNFTLKIRSTKLEDSAMYFCASSEEGRGVRSGYTFGSGTRLTVV.

This clonotype was seen ten or more times. The chain carries TRBV2 and TRBJ1-5; D perhaps matches TRBD1 (6 bases). Germline values: CDR1 SNHLY, CDR2 FYNNEI. Trimming removed 6 bases from V and 7 bases from J, with 13 bases in between. The CDR3 has 13 residues. In DNA form, the CDR3 reads TGTGCCAGCAGAAAAAGGGGGGGCCAGCCCCAGCATTTT. Translating it yields CASRKRGGQPQHF.

This clonotype appeared once. DNA for the CDR3: TGCAGTGCTCCCGCCCAGGGGGCCTACGAGCAGTACTTC. Protein: CSAPAQGAYEQYF. The chain carries TRBV20-1 and TRBJ2-7, with TRBD1 matching 7 bases. With 5 bases clipped from V and 2 bases from J, the junction kept 6 bases outside the gene matches. The V gene's germline CDR1 is DFQATT and CDR2 SNEGSKA (reference sequence). The CDR3 is made up of 13 amino acids.

This sequence joins TRBV2 and TRBJ1-5; D uncertain. CDR1 is SNHLY and CDR2 is FYNNEI in the germline V gene. The ends were cut back, 7 bases at V and 0 bases at J, with 10 bases in the middle. This CDR3 is 14 amino acids long. Written as DNA, the CDR3 is TGTGCCAGCAACCCCCTCTATAGCAATCAGCCCCAGCATTTT. This gives the protein CASNPLYSNQPQHF. Using reference TRBV2 and TRBJ1-5 for the parts outside the CDR3, the full variable domain is EPEVTQTPSHQVTQMGQEVILRCVPISNHLYFYWYRQILGQKVEFLVSFYNNEISEKSEIFDDQFSVERPDGSNFTLKIRSTKLEDSAMYFCASNPLYSNQPQHFGDGTRLSIL.

The chain uses TRBV10-3 and TRBJ2-2; TRBD2 matches at 12 bases. This CDR3 spans 17 amino acids. The germline gives CDR1 ENHRY, CDR2 SYGVKD. V trimming: 5 bases; J trimming: 2 bases; junction bases outside the gene matches: 6. CDR3: CAISPTSGGPNTGELFF. CDR3 nucleotides: TGTGCCATCAGTCCGACTAGCGGGGGCCCTAACACCGGGGAGCTGTTTTTT.